This entry lists 27 T cell receptor beta chains sequenced from one sample in a study of beta chain features in type 1 diabetes. Of the isolated RNA, all was reverse transcribed, and so the sequenced material was expressed TCRB transcripts. The data were produced by immunoSEQ multiplex PCR, yet TCRdb's version contains in-frame clones alone and is incomplete. The top ten hold about 0.037% of the sample, which has around 240,000 clones, over 8.5% seen once. The sample comprised naive CD4+ T cells from blood. Receptor source: a woman younger than 30 in good health.

The chain employs TRBV16 and TRBJ1-5; no clear D. The CDR3 extends over 14 amino acids. Germline CDR1 reads KGHSY; CDR2 reads FQNENV. V was shortened by 7 bases and J by 0 bases, with 10 bases between the two germline ends. The CDR3, as DNA: TGTGCCAGCACCCTAATCAATAGCAATCAGCCCCAGCATTTT. It is translated as CASTLINSNQPQHF.

The rearrangement links TRBV29-1 to TRBJ1-4; 8 bases align to TRBD1. Germline V gene sequence: CDR1 SQVTM, CDR2 ANQGSEA. The V and J ends lost 6 bases and 10 bases, in that order; junction bases with no gene match: 16. The CDR3 is 15 amino acids. The CDR3 DNA reads as TGCAGCGTCGACCCCCCGGGGACAGGACCGGGAAAACTGTTTTTT. It encodes CSVDPPGTGPGKLFF.

This clone was observed a few times. The chain combines TRBV5-1 with TRBJ2-2; TRBD2 is a possible D gene (5 bases). This CDR3 has 16 residues. Germline assignment: CDR1 SGHRS and CDR2 YFSETQ. V was cut by 4 bases and J by 1 base, with 14 bases left in between. Written as DNA, the CDR3 is TGCGCCAGCAGCAAGAGCGTGGGAGTGAACACCGGGGAGCTGTTTTTT. This gives the protein CASSKSVGVNTGELFF. Together with reference TRBV5-1 and TRBJ2-2, the CDR3 gives the full variable domain: KAGVTQTPRYLIKTRGQQVTLSCSPISGHRSVSWYQQTPGQGLQFLFEYFSETQRNKGNFPGRFSGRQFSNSRSEMNVSTLELGDSALYLCASSKSVGVNTGELFFGEGSRLTVL.

This clone was found a few times. The chain links TRBV5-1 to TRBJ2-3; 7 bases align to TRBD2. V shed 0 bases, J shed 4 bases, and the junction held 5 bases outside the gene matches. Germline V gives CDR1 SGHRS, CDR2 YFSETQ. The CDR3 runs 15 residues. The CDR3 bases are TGCGCCAGCAGCTTGGAACAAGGGAGGGCAGATACGCAGTATTTT. Residues: CASSLEQGRADTQYF.

Only a few counts were recorded for this clone. V gene TRBV6-5 combines with J gene TRBJ1-5, with D tentatively TRBD1 (6 bases). The CDR3 contains 14 residues. CDR1 MNHEY and CDR2 SVGAGI come from the germline V gene. V lost 5 bases to trimming and J lost 7 bases, with 15 bases between them. The CDR3 loop is CASSKHRDGQPQHF. The CDR3 coding sequence is TGTGCCAGCAGTAAACACAGGGATGGACAGCCCCAGCATTTT.

This clone was observed a handful of times. The chain is built from TRBV2 and TRBJ2-5; TRBD2 agrees at 9 bases. J was trimmed by 5 bases and V by 7 bases; bases with no gene match: 11. The germline gives CDR1 SNHLY, CDR2 FYNNEI. This CDR3 is built from 15 residues. CDR3 in amino acids: CASTAGGFRWETQYF. The CDR3 DNA is TGTGCCAGCACAGCGGGAGGCTTTCGCTGGGAGACCCAGTACTTC.

The chain joins TRBV28 to TRBJ1-1, with 9 bases fitting TRBD1. The CDR3 is made up of 13 amino acids. J was trimmed by 12 bases and V by 3 bases; bases with no gene match: 8. CDR1 and CDR2 from the germline V gene are MDHEN and SYDVKM. The CDR3 sequence: CASSFTGGVRPFF. The CDR3 DNA is TGTGCCAGCAGTTTTACAGGGGGCGTCAGACCTTTCTTT. Combining the CDR3 with reference TRBV28 and TRBJ1-1 gives the whole variable domain DVKVTQSSRYLVKRTGEKVFLECVQDMDHENMFWYRQDPGLGLRLIYFSYDVKMKEKGDIPEGYSVSREKKERFSLILESASTNQTSMYLCASSFTGGVRPFFGQGTRLTVV.

In regard to this clone: The limits of the CDR3 on the DNA are not certain, so only TCRdb's listed CDR3 is given. The rearrangement links TRBV10-3 to TRBJ1-1; the table gives TRBD1 as D, unverified against the DNA. The V gene's germline CDR1 is ENHRY and CDR2 SYGVKD. The CDR3 comprises 12 residues, both ends counted. CDR3 loop: CAIRVGTGSPFF.

The chain couples TRBV30 to TRBJ2-7; 13 bases are shared with TRBD2. Looked up from germline, CDR1 is GTSNPN and CDR2 is SVGIG (reference sequence). V lost 4 bases and J lost 9; bases outside the gene matches: 9. The length of the CDR3 is 14 residues. Here the CDR3 reads CAWNLGLAGAVQYF. As DNA, the CDR3 is TGTGCCTGGAACCTCGGACTAGCGGGAGCTGTGCAGTACTTC.

The chain joins TRBV6-1 to TRBJ1-5; possibly TRBD1 for D (6 bases). With 3 bases removed from V and 5 bases from J, the gap between germline ends came to 11 bases. The CDR3 covers 14 residues. Germline V CDR1 and CDR2: MNHNS, SASEGT. CDR3 sequence (DNA): TGTGCCAGCAGTGAGGGACACGGTGATCAGCCCCAGCATTTT. Translated: CASSEGHGDQPQHF.

This clone was observed at least ten times. This chain uses TRBV23-1 with TRBJ2-7; the D gene is possibly TRBD1 (6 bases). TRBV23-1 is an ORF for which the function is uncertain. The CDR3 is made up of 17 amino acids. V was pared by 0 bases and J by 2 bases, with 17 bases between. CDR3 amino acids: CASSQSAGAPETYEQYF. For the CDR3, the DNA is TGCGCCAGCAGTCAATCGGCAGGGGCCCCGGAAACCTACGAGCAGTACTTC.

Turning to this clone: The same CDR3 also results from other DNA sequences found in this sample. The gene calls are TRBV30 and TRBJ1-1; 7 bases fit TRBD1. Germline V CDR1 and CDR2: GTSNPN, SVGIG (reference sequence). CDR3 length: 14 amino acids. With 3 bases clipped from V and 0 bases from J, the junction kept 4 bases outside the gene matches. The CDR3 spells CAWSGTGVNTEAFF. DNA of the CDR3: TGTGCCTGGAGCGGAACAGGGGTGAACACTGAAGCTTTCTTT.

The V call is TRBV4-3, the J call TRBJ1-2; 7 positions match TRBD1. The CDR3 spans 11 residues. Germline CDR1 and CDR2: LGHNA and YSLEER. Losses at the gene ends were 2 bases for V and 10 bases for J; bases not matched to a gene: 1. CDR3 loop: CASSQQGDYTF. For the CDR3, the DNA is TGCGCCAGCAGCCAACAGGGGGACTACACCTTC.

This clone was recorded a few times. The chain is built from TRBV27 and TRBJ2-3, with D possibly TRBD1 on 5 matching bases. The germline V and J ends were trimmed by 1 base and 4 bases, with 6 bases remaining between them. The length of the CDR3 is 13 residues. Germline V CDR1 and CDR2: MNHEY, SMNVEV (reference sequence). The CDR3 DNA follows: TGTGCCAGCAGTTTATTGGGGCCAGATACGCAGTATTTT. This gives the protein CASSLLGPDTQYF.

This chain links TRBV11-2 with TRBJ1-1; D not resolved. Trimming shortened V by 0 bases and J by 5 bases, and 10 bases separated the two germline ends. CDR3 length equals 14 residues. Per germline, CDR1 SGHAT and CDR2 FQNNGV. CDR3 nucleotide sequence: TGTGCCAGCAGCTTAGATGGCGGGTTGACTGAAGCTTTCTTT. Its translation: CASSLDGGLTEAFF. The full variable domain, completed using reference TRBV11-2 and TRBJ1-1, is EAGVAQSPRYKIIEKRQSVAFWCNPISGHATLYWYQQILGQGPKLLIQFQNNGVVDDSQLPKDRFSAERLKGVDSTLKIQPAKLEDSAVYLCASSLDGGLTEAFFGQGTRLTVV.

The J gene is TRBJ2-1, the V gene TRBV10-3; TRBD1 might be the D (6 bases). The CDR3 length is 12 residues. Germline CDR1 is ENHRY and CDR2 is SYGVKD. V lost 2 bases and J lost 12, with 11 bases in between. The CDR3 DNA follows: TGTGCCATCAGTGAGCAGGGGACGGGGCAGTTCTTC. Its translation is CAISEQGTGQFF.

This clone was counted only a few times. The chain is built from TRBV2 and TRBJ2-7; the match to TRBD1 covers 7 bases. The CDR3 is made up of 16 amino acids. Trimming took 3 bases from V and 2 from J; bases not matched to a gene: 10. Germline V gene data show CDR1 as SNHLY and CDR2 as FYNNEI. CDR3 nucleotide sequence: TGTGCCAGCAGTGAGCCCAGACAGGGTTTTGCCTACGAGCAGTACTTC. Encoded protein: CASSEPRQGFAYEQYF.

This clone was counted a few times. V gene TRBV30 combines with J gene TRBJ1-2, with 7 bases lining up with TRBD1. The CDR3 contains 14 residues. Per the germline V gene, CDR1 is GTSNPN and CDR2 is SVGIG (reference sequence). Losses at the gene ends were 4 bases for V and 8 bases for J; bases not matched to a gene: 13. The CDR3: CAWNPGQRVGGYTF. CDR3 bases: TGTGCCTGGAACCCGGGACAGAGAGTAGGGGGCTACACCTTC.

This chain uses TRBV4-1 with TRBJ1-3; D remains ambiguous. The CDR3 has 16 residues. V was pared by 4 bases and J by 0 bases, with 13 bases between. Looked up from germline, CDR1 is MGHRA and CDR2 is YSYEKL. CDR3 protein: CASSLPTDYSGNTIYF. Here the CDR3 DNA reads TGCGCCAGCAGCCTTCCCACTGATTACTCTGGAAACACCATATATTTT.

The V call is TRBV10-2, the J call TRBJ2-3; 7 nucleotides line up with TRBD1. The V segment lost 6 bases and the J segment 2 bases; nucleotides outside the gene matches: 8. The CDR3 extends over 15 amino acids. Germline assignment: CDR1 WSHSY and CDR2 SAAADI. The CDR3 nucleotides read TGCGCCAGCAGCGAGACAGGGCAGTCCACAGATACGCAGTATTTT. As protein: CASSETGQSTDTQYF.

This clone was counted only a few times. The chain is built from TRBV2 and TRBJ2-7; D remains unclear. The V end lost 11 bases, the J end lost 6 bases, and 20 bases lay between the germline ends. The CDR3 has 13 amino acids. The germline V gene encodes CDR1 SNHLY and CDR2 FYNNEI. The CDR3 bases are TGTGCCCTGCTGAACCCCTCGGAGTCCGAGCAGTACTTC. Translated, it gives CALLNPSESEQYF.

The CDR3 DNA reads as TGTGCCAGCAGCCAAGGGAGACAGGGAGGAAACACCATATATTTT. Protein: CASSQGRQGGNTIYF. The V call is TRBV4-2, the J call TRBJ1-3, with 7 bases that match TRBD1. CDR1 is LGHNA and CDR2 is YNFKEQ in the germline V gene. The CDR3 contains 15 residues. Losses at the gene ends were 1 base for V and 4 bases for J; bases not matched to a gene: 4.

This clone has a handful of counts. V gene TRBV30 combines with J gene TRBJ2-1; a weak D match, TRBD1 (6 bases). CDR1 is GTSNPN and CDR2 is SVGIG in the germline V gene (reference sequence). This CDR3 contains 14 residues. V lost 3 bases, J lost 0 bases, and 9 bases lay in between. Written as DNA, the CDR3 is TGTGCCTGGAGAACAGGGTCCTCCTACAATGAGCAGTTCTTC. This encodes CAWRTGSSYNEQFF.

The chain recombines TRBV30 with TRBJ2-3; D gene ambiguous. V gave up 0 bases and J gave up 1 base, with 11 bases separating them. The CDR3 contains 15 residues. Germline CDR1 reads GTSNPN; CDR2 reads SVGIG (reference sequence). CDR3 nucleotides: TGTGCCTGGAGTGTCTTGGCGGTTCGCACAGATACGCAGTATTTT. Protein: CAWSVLAVRTDTQYF.

The table lists this clone with a few counts. The V and J genes are TRBV4-1 and TRBJ1-4; 8 positions match TRBD1. The germline V gene encodes CDR1 MGHRA and CDR2 YSYEKL. V was pared by 0 bases and J by 5 bases, with 2 bases of the junction left unmatched. The length of the CDR3 is 15 residues. CDR3 nucleotides: TGCGCCAGCAGCCAAGACAGGGGGCGAAATGAAAAACTGTTTTTT. Translation gives CASSQDRGRNEKLFF.

This chain joins TRBV2 and TRBJ1-1; D remains ambiguous. V was shortened by 8 bases and J by 1 base, with 8 bases between the two germline ends. Germline CDR1 and CDR2: SNHLY and FYNNEI. The CDR3 covers 12 residues. CDR3 DNA: TGTGCCAGCGTGCGGGGGAACACTGAAGCTTTCTTT. Its protein is CASVRGNTEAFF.

The V gene is TRBV9, the J gene TRBJ2-3; D perhaps matches TRBD1 (5 bases). Trimming removed 4 bases from V and 0 bases from J, with 12 bases in between. Germline lookup yields CDR1 SGDLS and CDR2 YYNGEE. CDR3 length: 15 residues. The CDR3 sequence is CASSLPQGSTDTQYF. CDR3 in DNA: TGTGCCAGCAGCCTACCCCAGGGTAGCACAGATACGCAGTATTTT.